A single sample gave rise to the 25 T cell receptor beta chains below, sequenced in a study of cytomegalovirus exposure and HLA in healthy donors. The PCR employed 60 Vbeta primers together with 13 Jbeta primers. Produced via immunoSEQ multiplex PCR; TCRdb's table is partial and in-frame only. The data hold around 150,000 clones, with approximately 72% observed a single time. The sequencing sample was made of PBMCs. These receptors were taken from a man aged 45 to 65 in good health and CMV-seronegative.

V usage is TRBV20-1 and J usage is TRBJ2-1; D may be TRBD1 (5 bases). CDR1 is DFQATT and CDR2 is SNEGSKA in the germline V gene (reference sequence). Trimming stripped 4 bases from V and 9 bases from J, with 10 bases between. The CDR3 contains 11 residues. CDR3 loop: CSANRGPEQFF. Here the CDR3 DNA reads TGCAGTGCTAATAGGGGCCCTGAGCAGTTCTTC.

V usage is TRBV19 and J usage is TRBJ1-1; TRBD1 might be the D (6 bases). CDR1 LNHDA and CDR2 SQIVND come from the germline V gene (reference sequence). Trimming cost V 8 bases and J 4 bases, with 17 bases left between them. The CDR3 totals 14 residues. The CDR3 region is CASRHGGAGTEAFF. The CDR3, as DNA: TGTGCCAGTCGGCATGGGGGGGCGGGCACTGAAGCTTTCTTT. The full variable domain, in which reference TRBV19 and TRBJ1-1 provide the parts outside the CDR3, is DGGITQSPKYLFRKEGQNVTLSCEQNLNHDAMYWYRQDPGQGLRLIYYSQIVNDFQKGDIAEGYSVSREKKESFPLTVTSAQKNPTAFYLCASRHGGAGTEAFFGQGTRLTVV.

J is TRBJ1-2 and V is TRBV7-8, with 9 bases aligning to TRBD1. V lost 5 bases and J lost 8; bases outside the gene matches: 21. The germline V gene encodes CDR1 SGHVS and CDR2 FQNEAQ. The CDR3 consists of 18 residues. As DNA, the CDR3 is TGTGCCAGCAGCACCCTATCCGGGACAGGGCGACCTCTTGGGGGCTACACCTTC. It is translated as CASSTLSGTGRPLGGYTF.

The CDR3 bases are TGTGCCAGCAGCGCTGCTAGCTTTCGCACAGATACGCAGTATTTT. Residues: CASSAASFRTDTQYF. The chain has TRBV9 and TRBJ2-3, with a possible D match to TRBD2 (5 bases). CDR3 length: 15 amino acids. Germline V gene data show CDR1 as SGDLS and CDR2 as YYNGEE. V was trimmed by 3 bases and J by 1 base, leaving 12 bases between them.

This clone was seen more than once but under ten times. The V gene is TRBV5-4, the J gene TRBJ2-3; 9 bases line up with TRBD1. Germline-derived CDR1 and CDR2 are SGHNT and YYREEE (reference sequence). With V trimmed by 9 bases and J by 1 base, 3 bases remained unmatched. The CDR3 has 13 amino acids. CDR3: CATRTGGTDTQYF. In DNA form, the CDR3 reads TGTGCCACCAGGACAGGGGGCACAGATACGCAGTATTTT.

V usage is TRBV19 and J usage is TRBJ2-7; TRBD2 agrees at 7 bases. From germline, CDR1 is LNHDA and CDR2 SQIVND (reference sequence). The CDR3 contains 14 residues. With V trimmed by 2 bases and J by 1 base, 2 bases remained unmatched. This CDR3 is CASSITGGSYEQYF. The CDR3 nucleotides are TGTGCCAGTAGTATAACCGGGGGGTCCTACGAGCAGTACTTC.

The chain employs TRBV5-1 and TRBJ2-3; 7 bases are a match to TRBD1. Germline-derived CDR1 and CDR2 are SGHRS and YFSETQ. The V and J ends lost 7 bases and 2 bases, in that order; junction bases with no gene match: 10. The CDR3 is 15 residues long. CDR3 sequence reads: CASGPDRVATDTQYF. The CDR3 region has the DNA TGCGCCAGCGGCCCCGACAGGGTCGCCACAGATACGCAGTATTTT. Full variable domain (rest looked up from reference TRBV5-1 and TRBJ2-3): KAGVTQTPRYLIKTRGQQVTLSCSPISGHRSVSWYQQTPGQGLQFLFEYFSETQRNKGNFPGRFSGRQFSNSRSEMNVSTLELGDSALYLCASGPDRVATDTQYFGPGTRLTVL.

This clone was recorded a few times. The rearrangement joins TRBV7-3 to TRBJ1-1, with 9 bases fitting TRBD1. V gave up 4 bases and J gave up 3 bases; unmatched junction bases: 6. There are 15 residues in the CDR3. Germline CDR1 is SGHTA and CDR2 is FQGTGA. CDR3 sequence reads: CASSSPGQGYTEAFF. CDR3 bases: TGTGCCAGCAGCTCACCGGGACAGGGATACACTGAAGCTTTCTTT. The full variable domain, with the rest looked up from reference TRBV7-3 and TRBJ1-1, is GAGVSQTPSNKVTEKGKYVELRCDPISGHTALYWYRQSLGQGPEFLIYFQGTGAADDSGLPNDRFFAVRPEGSVSTLKIQRTERGDSAVYLCASSSPGQGYTEAFFGQGTRLTVV.

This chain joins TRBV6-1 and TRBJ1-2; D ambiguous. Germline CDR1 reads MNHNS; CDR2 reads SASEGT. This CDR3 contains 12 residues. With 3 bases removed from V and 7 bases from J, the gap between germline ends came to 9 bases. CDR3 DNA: TGTGCCAGCAGTGATCCGGGGATTGGCTACACCTTC. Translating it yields CASSDPGIGYTF.

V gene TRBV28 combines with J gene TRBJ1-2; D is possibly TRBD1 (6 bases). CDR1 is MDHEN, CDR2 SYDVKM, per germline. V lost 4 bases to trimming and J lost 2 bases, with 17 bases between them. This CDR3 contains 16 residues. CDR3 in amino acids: CASSSSALQGNYGYTF. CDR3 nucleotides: TGTGCCAGCAGTTCTAGTGCCCTACAGGGAAACTATGGCTACACCTTC.

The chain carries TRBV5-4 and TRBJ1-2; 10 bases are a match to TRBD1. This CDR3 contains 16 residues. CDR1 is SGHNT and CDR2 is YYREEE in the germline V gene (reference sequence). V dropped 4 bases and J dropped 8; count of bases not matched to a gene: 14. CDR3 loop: CASSPGTGESVRGYTF. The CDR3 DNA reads TGTGCCAGCAGCCCCGGGACAGGGGAGTCTGTGCGGGGCTACACCTTC.

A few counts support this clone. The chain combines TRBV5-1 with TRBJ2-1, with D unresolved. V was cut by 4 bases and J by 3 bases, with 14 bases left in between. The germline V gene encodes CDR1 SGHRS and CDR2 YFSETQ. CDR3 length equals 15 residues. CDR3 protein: CASSAPSGVYNEQFF. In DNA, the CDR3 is TGCGCCAGCAGCGCACCTAGTGGAGTCTACAATGAGCAGTTCTTC. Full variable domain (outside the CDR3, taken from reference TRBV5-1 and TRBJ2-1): KAGVTQTPRYLIKTRGQQVTLSCSPISGHRSVSWYQQTPGQGLQFLFEYFSETQRNKGNFPGRFSGRQFSNSRSEMNVSTLELGDSALYLCASSAPSGVYNEQFFGPGTRLTVL.

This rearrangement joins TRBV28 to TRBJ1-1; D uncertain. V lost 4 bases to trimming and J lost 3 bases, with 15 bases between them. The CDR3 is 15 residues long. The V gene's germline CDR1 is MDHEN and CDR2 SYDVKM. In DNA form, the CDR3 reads TGTGCCAGCAGTTCTATACTCTCCGGGGACACTGAAGCTTTCTTT. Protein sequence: CASSSILSGDTEAFF.

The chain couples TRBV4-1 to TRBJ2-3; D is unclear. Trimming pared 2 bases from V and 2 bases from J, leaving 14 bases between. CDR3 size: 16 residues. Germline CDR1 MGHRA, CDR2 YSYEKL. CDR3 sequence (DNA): TGCGCCAGCAGCCAAAGTCTAGGCGGTTTCACAGATACGCAGTATTTT. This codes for CASSQSLGGFTDTQYF.

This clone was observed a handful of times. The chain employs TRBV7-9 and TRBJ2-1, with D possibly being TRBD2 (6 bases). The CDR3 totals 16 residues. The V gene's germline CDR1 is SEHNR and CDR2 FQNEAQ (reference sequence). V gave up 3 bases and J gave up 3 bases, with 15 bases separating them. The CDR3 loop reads CASSFVPGLHYNEQFF. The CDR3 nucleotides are TGTGCCAGCAGCTTCGTTCCGGGACTGCACTACAATGAGCAGTTCTTC.

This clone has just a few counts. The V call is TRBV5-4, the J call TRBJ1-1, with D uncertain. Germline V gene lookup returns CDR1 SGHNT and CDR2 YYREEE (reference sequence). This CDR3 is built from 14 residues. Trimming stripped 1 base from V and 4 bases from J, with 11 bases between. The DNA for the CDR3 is TGTGCCAGCAGCTTGTCCGGGGAATCCACTGAAGCTTTCTTT. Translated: CASSLSGESTEAFF.

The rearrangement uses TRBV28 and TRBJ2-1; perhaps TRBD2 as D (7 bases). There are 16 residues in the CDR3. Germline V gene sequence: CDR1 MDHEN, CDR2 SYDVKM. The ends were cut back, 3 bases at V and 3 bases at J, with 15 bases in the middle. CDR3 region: CASSLGGAGGYNEQFF. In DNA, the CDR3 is TGTGCCAGCAGTTTGGGGGGGGCTGGTGGCTACAATGAGCAGTTCTTC. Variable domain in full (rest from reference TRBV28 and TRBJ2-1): DVKVTQSSRYLVKRTGEKVFLECVQDMDHENMFWYRQDPGLGLRLIYFSYDVKMKEKGDIPEGYSVSREKKERFSLILESASTNQTSMYLCASSLGGAGGYNEQFFGPGTRLTVL.

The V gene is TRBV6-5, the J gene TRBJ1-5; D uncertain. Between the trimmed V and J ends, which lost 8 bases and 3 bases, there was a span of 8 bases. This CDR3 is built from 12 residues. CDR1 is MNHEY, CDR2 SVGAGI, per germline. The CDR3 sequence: CASGEYNQPQHF. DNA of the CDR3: TGTGCCAGCGGGGAGTACAATCAGCCCCAGCATTTT.

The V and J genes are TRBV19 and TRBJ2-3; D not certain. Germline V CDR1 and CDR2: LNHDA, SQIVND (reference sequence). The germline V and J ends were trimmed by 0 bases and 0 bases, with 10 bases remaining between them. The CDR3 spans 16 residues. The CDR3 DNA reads TGTGCCAGTAGTATAGATCGGAGACTTAGCACAGATACGCAGTATTTT. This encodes CASSIDRRLSTDTQYF. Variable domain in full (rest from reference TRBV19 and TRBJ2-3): DGGITQSPKYLFRKEGQNVTLSCEQNLNHDAMYWYRQDPGQGLRLIYYSQIVNDFQKGDIAEGYSVSREKKESFPLTVTSAQKNPTAFYLCASSIDRRLSTDTQYFGPGTRLTVL.

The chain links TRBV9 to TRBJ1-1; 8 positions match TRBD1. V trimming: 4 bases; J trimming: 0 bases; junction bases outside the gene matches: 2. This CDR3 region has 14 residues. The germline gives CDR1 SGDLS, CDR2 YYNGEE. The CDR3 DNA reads TGTGCCAGCAGCAGACAGGGGCTGAACACTGAAGCTTTCTTT. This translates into CASSRQGLNTEAFF.

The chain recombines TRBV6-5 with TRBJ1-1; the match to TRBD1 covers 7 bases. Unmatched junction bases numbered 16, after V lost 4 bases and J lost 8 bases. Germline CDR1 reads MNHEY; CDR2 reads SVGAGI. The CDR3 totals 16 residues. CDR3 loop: CASSSRKGTEYNEAFF. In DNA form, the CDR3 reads TGTGCCAGCAGTTCCCGGAAAGGGACAGAATATAACGAAGCTTTCTTT.

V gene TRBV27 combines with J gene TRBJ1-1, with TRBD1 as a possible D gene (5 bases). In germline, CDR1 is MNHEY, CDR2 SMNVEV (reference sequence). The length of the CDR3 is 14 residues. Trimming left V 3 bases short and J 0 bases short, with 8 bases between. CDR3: CASSLTGVNTEAFF. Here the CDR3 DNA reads TGTGCCAGCAGTTTGACGGGGGTGAACACTGAAGCTTTCTTT.

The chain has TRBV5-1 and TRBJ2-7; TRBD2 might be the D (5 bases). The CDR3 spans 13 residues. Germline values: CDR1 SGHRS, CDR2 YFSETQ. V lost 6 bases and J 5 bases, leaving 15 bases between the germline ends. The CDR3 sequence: CASIWSLANEQYF. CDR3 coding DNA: TGCGCCAGCATTTGGTCTCTAGCAAACGAGCAGTACTTC.

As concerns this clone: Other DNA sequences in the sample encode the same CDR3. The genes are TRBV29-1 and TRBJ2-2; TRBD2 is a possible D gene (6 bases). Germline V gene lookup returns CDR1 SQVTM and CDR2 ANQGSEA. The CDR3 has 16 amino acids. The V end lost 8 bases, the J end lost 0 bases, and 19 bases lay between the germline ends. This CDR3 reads CSPSFPRGSNTGELFF. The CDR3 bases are TGCAGCCCCAGCTTCCCCCGGGGGTCGAACACCGGGGAGCTGTTTTTT.

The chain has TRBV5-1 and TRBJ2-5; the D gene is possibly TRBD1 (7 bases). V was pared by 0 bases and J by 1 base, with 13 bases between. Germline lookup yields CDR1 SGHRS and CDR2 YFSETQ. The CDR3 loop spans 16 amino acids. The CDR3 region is CASSLGGGGPQETQYF. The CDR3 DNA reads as TGCGCCAGCAGCTTGGGCGGAGGGGGCCCCCAAGAGACCCAGTACTTC.